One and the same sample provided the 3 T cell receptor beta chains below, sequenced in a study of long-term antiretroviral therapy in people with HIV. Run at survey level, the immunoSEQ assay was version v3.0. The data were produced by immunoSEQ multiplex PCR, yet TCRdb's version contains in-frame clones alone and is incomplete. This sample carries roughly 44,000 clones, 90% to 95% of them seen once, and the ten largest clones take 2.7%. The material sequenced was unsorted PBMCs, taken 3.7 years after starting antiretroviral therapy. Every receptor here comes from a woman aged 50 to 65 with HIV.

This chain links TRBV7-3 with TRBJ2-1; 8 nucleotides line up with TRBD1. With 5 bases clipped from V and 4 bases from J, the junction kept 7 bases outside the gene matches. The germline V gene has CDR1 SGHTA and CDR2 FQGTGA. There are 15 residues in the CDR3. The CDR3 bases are TGTGCCAGCAGCCCAAGCCAGGGGGCGTACAATGAGCAGTTCTTC. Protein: CASSPSQGAYNEQFF.

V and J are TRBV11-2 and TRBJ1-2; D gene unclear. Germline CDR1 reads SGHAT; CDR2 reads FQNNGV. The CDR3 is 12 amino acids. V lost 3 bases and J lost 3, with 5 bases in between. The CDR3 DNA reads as TGTGCCAGCAGCTTGAACGACTATGGCTACACCTTC. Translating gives CASSLNDYGYTF.

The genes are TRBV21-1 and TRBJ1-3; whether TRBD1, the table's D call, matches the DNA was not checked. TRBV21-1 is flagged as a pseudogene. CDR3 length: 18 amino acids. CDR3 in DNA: TGTGCCAGCAGCAAAGAGGCGAAGAGACAGAAGAGTGGAAACACCATATATTTT. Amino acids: CASSKEAKRQKSGNTIYF.